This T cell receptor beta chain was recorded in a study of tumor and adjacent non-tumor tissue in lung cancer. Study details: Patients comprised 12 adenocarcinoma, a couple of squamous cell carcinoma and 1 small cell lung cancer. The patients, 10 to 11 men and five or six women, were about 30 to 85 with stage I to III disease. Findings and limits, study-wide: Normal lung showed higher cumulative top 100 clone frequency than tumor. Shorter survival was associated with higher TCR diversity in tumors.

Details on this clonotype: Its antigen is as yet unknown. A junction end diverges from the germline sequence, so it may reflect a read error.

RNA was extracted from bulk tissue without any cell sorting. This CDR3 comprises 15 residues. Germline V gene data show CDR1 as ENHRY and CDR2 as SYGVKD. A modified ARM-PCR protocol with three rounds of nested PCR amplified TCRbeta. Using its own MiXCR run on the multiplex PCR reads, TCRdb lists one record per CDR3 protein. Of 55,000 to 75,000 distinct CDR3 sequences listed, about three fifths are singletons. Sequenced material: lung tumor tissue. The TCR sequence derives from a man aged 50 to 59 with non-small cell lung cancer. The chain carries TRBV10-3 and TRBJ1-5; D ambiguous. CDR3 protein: CVISVGSISNQPQHF. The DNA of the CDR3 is TGTGTCATCAGTGTTGGCAGTATAAGTAATCAGCCCCAGCATTTT.